This T cell receptor beta chain appears in the sequencing data of a study of blood T cell repertoires in COVID-19 (dated by TCRdb to 2018 to 2021). At the level of the whole study: Samples covering the acute and convalescent phases of COVID-19 were provided by collaborators in the United States, Italy and Spain. The samples were drawn from the first 160 participants of the ongoing ImmuneRACE study and from more than 1,000 subjects provided by 6 global collaborators. A freely available public database, intended as a resource for researchers studying the immune response to SARS-CoV-2, is where the repertoires were released. Where HLA class I and class II types were available, the types were taken from metadata supplied by the sample provider, not from assay-based typing. Nearly every sample came with metadata listing a de-identified subject ID, COVID-19 status, age in years and sex. Deeply sampled blood TCRbeta repertoires from subjects exposed to, actively infected with, or recovered from COVID-19 were included in the dataset. The material from the prospective study consisted of cDNA or gDNA derived from T cells, B-cell-depleted T cells, or PBMCs.

In Seattle, one collaborating source enrolled patients while the infection was active and tracked those patients longitudinally over the course of disease. Each collaborating institution followed its own protocols to collect whole blood in K2EDTA tubes. For TCRbeta analysis, collaborators shipped samples as frozen whole blood, isolated PBMCs, or DNA extracted from either of those sample types. To note about this clone: Its antigen is still unknown. Base qualities are missing; no much larger clone stands one base away.

V has 2 bases trimmed and J has 5 bases trimmed; junction bases matching no gene number 7. CDR1 and CDR2, per the germline V gene, are MNHEY and SVGEGT. There are 15 amino acids in the CDR3, from cysteine to phenylalanine inclusive. Here the CDR3 DNA is all that survives: 45 bases in frame from base 1. Study-wide findings and limitations: The amount of clinical and demographic metadata varied by source and participant and was provided uncurated.

TCRbeta CDR3 regions were amplified from genomic DNA by means of the immunoSEQ Assay, a bias-controlled multiplex PCR. The authors' pipeline ran thus. Within the assay, amplification of reference gene primers was used to estimate how many nucleated cells each sample contained. To quantify the absolute abundance of each unique TCRbeta CDR3 rearrangement, sequence reads were collapsed and filtered. For each sample, productive Simpson clonality was calculated as the square root of Simpson's diversity index across productive rearrangements. Here the immuneACCESS table is served through TCRdb, limited to in-frame sequences with V and J called. Missing clones are a known gap in these copies; in checked studies unresolved V genes cover under half, and the rest lacks a known reason. V and J calls and clone size come straight from that table; D and trimming were deduced from the DNA. In all, the sample holds about 330,000 clones, and roughly 90% of those were seen once. The top ten constitute around 8.9% of the sample.

The chain uses TRBV6-2 or TRBV6-3 and TRBJ1-1; 8 junctional bases match TRBD1. The source is a man aged 30 to 39 with COVID-19, enrolled during active disease. The specimen sequenced was peripheral blood. Here the CDR3 is given as CASSYRTGFKTEAFF. The DNA sequence follows: TGTGCCAGCAGTTACAGGACAGGGTTTAAGACTGAAGCTTTCTTT.